This T cell receptor beta chain emerged from a study of T cells after yellow fever vaccination (dated by TCRdb to 2018 to 2020). General notes on the study: The SMART-Seq v4 Ultra Low Input RNA kit was used to prepare libraries from fractions with low cell numbers. The cohort comprised two healthy male donors, one aged 18 to 30 and one aged 30 to 40 years. To track T-cell clones before and after primary and booster YFV17D yellow fever vaccination, bulk TCR alpha and beta repertoires were sequenced longitudinally. Bulk PBMC replicates and cell subsets were isolated from blood drawn at multiple timepoints before and after both primary and secondary immunization. Study-wide conclusions, independent of this receptor: The secondary T-cell response was found to be weaker but faster than the primary response, with a peak reached on day 5 rather than on day 15. A small share of clonotypes was detected in both CD4 and CD8 compartments, with the overlap likely arising from convergent recombination. Because abundant contaminating clonotypes from the bulk population could be contained in FACS-sorted repertoires, computational filtering was required. After the booster, most of the clones that had expanded following primary vaccination were detected again (almost 98% of CD4 and 88% of CD8), which suggests that memory was broadly maintained. Because the study included only a couple of donors, the extent to which the findings can be generalized is limited.

The sample's treatment or condition label, decoded: live attenuated yellow fever vaccine strain. At each blood-draw timepoint, two biological replicates of bulk PBMCs were obtained. PBMCs were isolated from peripheral blood using a standard Ficoll-Paque protocol. TriZol was used to extract RNA from bulk PBMCs, from CD4 and CD8 fractions, and from dextramer-positive and dextramer-negative fractions. TCR cDNA was made using 5'RACE template switching, a step that added a universal primer site and unique molecular identifiers. Priming for cDNA synthesis came from both the TCR alpha and TCR beta constant segments. Library amplification used two PCR steps, and the second PCR step added sample barcodes and sequencing adapters. Sequencing of the libraries was done on either Illumina HiSeq 2500 (2x100 bp) or NovaSeq (2x150 bp). The paper's processing steps were these. MIGEC was used to demultiplex reads and collapse the reads into UMI consensus sequences, and MiXCR was used for V(D)J alignment. Vaccine-responding clonotypes were identified with edgeR using replicate PBMC samples, with FDR below 0.01 and a log2 fold change above 5 up to day 15 being required. Each bulk clonotype was labeled CD4 or CD8 based on which sequenced repertoire, CD4 or CD8, contained the clonotype at higher abundance. TCRdb reprocessing: public reads trimmed at Q25 with fastp, clones called with MiXCR, in-frame beta chains kept. Entries are consolidated by CDR3 protein sequence, retaining the most common genes and DNA. TCRdb's processing, not the study's, gives the V and J calls here. For this sample the table gives some 300,000 distinct CDR3 sequences, of which approximately 8% were detected only once. The ten largest clones add up to around 17% of the sample.

Comment on this clonotype: It has no known antigen specificity. No much larger clonotype is one base removed from it; base qualities were not supplied.

The trim is 7 bases for V and 2 bases for J, with a gap of 22 bases between the germline ends. Including the terminal cysteine and phenylalanine, the CDR3 comprises 17 residues. Only the CDR3 portion is preserved as DNA: 51 bases, with reading frame beginning at the first base. Sequences SEHNR (CDR1) and FQNEAQ (CDR2) are obtained from the germline V gene (reference sequence). The sequence joins TRBV7-9 to TRBJ2-3; 5 matching bases give a weak D call of TRBD1. The clonotype comes from a man aged 18-30 years who received the YFV17D yellow fever vaccine. The source was PBMCs, collected approximately 47 days after the first yellow fever vaccination. The CDR3 amino acid sequence is: CASNPTGYRINTDTQYF. The nucleotide sequence is given as TGTGCCAGCAACCCAACGGGTTACAGGATAAACACAGATACGCAGTATTTT. With all but the CDR3 taken from the reference TRBV7-9 and TRBJ2-3 genes, the full variable domain is: DTGVSQNPRHKITKRGQNVTFRCDPISEHNRLYWYRQTLGQGPEFLTYFQNEAQLEKSRLLSDRFSAERPKGSFSTLEIQRTEQGDSAMYLCASNPTGYRINTDTQYFGPGTRLTVL.